This TCR beta chain was recorded in a study of T cell responses to AZD1222 COVID-19 vaccine. Findings of the study overall: Increases in Spike-specific TCR breadth and depth were seen after two AZD1222 doses. Donors were chiefly white British, with a greater number of females, and clonal diversity was perhaps underestimated. Dominant CD4 TCR responses targeted spike regions 160-218 and 743-854.

As regards this clone: Its target is unknown.

Profiled with immunoSEQ multiplex PCR; TCRdb holds only in-frame clones, not every one. The sample shows around 140,000 clones, about 93% of them seen only once. Trimming removed 1 base from V and 8 bases from J, with 18 bases in between. CDR1 and CDR2 (germline): SGHNT, YYREEE (reference sequence). The CDR3 is made up of 15 amino acids. The clonotype comes from an adult in good health. This sequence joins TRBV5-4 and TRBJ1-2; D gene unclear. This specimen consisted of peripheral blood, obtained on day 0 of AZD1222 vaccination. For the CDR3, the DNA is TGTGCCAGCAGCTTGTCAGATAGGGAAGGGAAGGGCTACACCTTC. It codes for CASSLSDREGKGYTF.